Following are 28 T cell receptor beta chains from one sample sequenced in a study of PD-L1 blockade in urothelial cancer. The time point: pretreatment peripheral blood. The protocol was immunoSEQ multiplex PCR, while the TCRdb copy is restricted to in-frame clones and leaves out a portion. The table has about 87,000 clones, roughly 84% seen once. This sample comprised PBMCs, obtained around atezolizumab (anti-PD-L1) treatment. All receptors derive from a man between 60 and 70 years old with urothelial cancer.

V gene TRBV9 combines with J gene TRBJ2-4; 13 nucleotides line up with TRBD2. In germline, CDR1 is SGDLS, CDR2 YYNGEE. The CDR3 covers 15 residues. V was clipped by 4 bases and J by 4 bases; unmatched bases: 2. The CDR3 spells CASSRTSGGKNIQYF. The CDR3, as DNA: TGTGCCAGCAGCCGGACTAGCGGGGGTAAAAACATTCAGTACTTC.

The CDR3 sequence is CASSVGGQTAKNIQYF. CDR3 DNA sequence: TGTGCCAGCAGCGTAGGGGGACAGACAGCCAAAAACATTCAGTACTTC. The rearrangement uses TRBV9 and TRBJ2-4, with 7 bases identical to TRBD1. Looked up from germline, CDR1 is SGDLS and CDR2 is YYNGEE. The length of the CDR3 is 16 residues. The V segment lost 0 bases and the J segment 0 bases; nucleotides outside the gene matches: 3.

The CDR3 spells CASSLSGVSETQYF. The CDR3 region has the DNA TGTGCCAGCAGTTTATCGGGAGTATCGGAGACCCAGTACTTC. V and J are TRBV28 and TRBJ2-5, with D possibly matching TRBD2 (6 bases). The V and J ends lost 1 base and 5 bases respectively, with 11 bases between them. The CDR3 spans 14 residues. The germline CDR1 and CDR2 sequences are MDHEN and SYDVKM. The whole variable domain, remainder taken from reference TRBV28 and TRBJ2-5, is DVKVTQSSRYLVKRTGEKVFLECVQDMDHENMFWYRQDPGLGLRLIYFSYDVKMKEKGDIPEGYSVSREKKERFSLILESASTNQTSMYLCASSLSGVSETQYFGPGTRLLVL.

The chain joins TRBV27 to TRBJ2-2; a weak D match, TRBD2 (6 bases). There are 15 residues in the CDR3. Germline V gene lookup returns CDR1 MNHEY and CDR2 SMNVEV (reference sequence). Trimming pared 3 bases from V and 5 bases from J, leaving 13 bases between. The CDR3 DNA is TGTGCCAGCAGTTTCCTCCTAGGAGGGACCGGGGAGCTGTTTTTT. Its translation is CASSFLLGGTGELFF.

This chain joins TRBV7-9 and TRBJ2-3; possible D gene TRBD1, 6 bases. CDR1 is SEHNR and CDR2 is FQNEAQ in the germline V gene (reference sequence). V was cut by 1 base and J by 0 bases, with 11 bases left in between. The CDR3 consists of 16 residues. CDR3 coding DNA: TGTGCCAGCAGCTTAGTGTCAGGGGTTAGCACAGATACGCAGTATTTT. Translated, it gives CASSLVSGVSTDTQYF.

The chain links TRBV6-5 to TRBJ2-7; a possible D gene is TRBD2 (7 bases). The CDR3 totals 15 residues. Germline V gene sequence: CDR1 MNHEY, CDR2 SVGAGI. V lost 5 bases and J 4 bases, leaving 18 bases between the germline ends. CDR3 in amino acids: CASSRALGGPYEQYF. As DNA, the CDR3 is TGTGCCAGCAGTCGAGCCCTGGGGGGGCCTTACGAGCAGTACTTC.

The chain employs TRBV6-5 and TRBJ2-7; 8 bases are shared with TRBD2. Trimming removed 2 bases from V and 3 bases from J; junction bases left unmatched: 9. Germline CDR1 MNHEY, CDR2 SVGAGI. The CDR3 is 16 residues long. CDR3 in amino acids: CASSYTGGAPVYEQYF. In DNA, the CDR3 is TGTGCCAGCAGTTACACCGGGGGGGCACCGGTCTACGAGCAGTACTTC.

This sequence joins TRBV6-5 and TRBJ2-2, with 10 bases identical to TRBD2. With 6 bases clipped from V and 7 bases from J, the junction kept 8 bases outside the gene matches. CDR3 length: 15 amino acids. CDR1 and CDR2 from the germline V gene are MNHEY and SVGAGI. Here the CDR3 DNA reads TGTGCCAGCAGGGAGGGTAGCGGGGGGTTCGGGGAGCTGTTTTTT. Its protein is CASREGSGGFGELFF.

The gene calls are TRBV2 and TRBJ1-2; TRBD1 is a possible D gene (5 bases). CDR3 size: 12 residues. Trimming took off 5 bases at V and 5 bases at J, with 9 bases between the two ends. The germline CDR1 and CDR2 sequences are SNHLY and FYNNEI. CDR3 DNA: TGTGCCAGCAGTAAGGACAATTATGGCTACACCTTC. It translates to CASSKDNYGYTF.

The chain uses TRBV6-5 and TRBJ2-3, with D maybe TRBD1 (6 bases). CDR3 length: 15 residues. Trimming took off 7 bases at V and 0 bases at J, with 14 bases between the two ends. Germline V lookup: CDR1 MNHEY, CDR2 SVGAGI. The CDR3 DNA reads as TGTGCCAGCAAATCCGGGACACTCAGCACAGATACGCAGTATTTT. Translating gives CASKSGTLSTDTQYF.

As DNA, the CDR3 is TGCGCCAGCAGCTTGGACGGGACAGGGGGATCCAATGAGCAGTTCTTC. It specifies CASSLDGTGGSNEQFF. V usage is TRBV5-1 and J usage is TRBJ2-1; 11 nucleotides agree with TRBD1. Per the germline V gene, CDR1 is SGHRS and CDR2 is YFSETQ. The CDR3 spans 16 residues. V lost 0 bases, J lost 6 bases, and 5 bases stayed unmatched.

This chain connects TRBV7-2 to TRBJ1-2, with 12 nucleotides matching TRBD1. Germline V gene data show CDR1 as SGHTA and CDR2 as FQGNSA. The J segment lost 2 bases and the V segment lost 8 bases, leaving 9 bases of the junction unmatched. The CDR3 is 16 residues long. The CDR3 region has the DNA TGTGCCAGCCTTCCGGGACAGGGGGCTTACAACTATGGCTACACCTTC. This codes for CASLPGQGAYNYGYTF.

As DNA, the CDR3 is TGTGCCAGCAGTTACGGGGGACAGGGGCTTAACTATGGCTACACCTTC. It encodes CASSYGGQGLNYGYTF. The chain uses TRBV6-5 and TRBJ1-2, with 10 bases lining up with TRBD1. The CDR3 has 16 residues. CDR1 is MNHEY, CDR2 SVGAGI, per germline. The V and J ends lost 2 bases and 1 base, in that order; junction bases with no gene match: 4.

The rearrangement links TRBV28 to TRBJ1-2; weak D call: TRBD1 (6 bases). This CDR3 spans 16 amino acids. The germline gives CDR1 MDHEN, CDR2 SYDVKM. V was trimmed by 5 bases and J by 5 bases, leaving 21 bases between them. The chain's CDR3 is CASSTPQGTHRYGYTF. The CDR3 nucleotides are TGTGCCAGCAGTACCCCACAGGGTACTCACCGTTATGGCTACACCTTC.

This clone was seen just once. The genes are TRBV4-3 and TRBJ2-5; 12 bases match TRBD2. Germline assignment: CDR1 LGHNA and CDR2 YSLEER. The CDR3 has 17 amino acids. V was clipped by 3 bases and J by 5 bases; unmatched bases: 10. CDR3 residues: CASSQEALAGGGETQYF. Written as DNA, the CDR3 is TGCGCCAGCAGCCAGGAGGCACTAGCGGGAGGTGGTGAGACCCAGTACTTC.

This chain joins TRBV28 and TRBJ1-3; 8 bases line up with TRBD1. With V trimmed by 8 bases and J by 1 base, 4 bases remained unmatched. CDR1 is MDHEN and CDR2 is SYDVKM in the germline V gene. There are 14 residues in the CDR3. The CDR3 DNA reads TGTGCCAGCGGGACAGGCACGTCTGGAAACACCATATATTTT. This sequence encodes CASGTGTSGNTIYF.

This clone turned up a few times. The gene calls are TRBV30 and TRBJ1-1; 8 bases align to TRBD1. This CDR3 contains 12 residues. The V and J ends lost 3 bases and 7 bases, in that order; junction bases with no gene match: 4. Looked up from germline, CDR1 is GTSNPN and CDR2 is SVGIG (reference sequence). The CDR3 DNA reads TGTGCCTGGAGCAGGGGGCGGAGTGAAGCTTTCTTT. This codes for CAWSRGRSEAFF.

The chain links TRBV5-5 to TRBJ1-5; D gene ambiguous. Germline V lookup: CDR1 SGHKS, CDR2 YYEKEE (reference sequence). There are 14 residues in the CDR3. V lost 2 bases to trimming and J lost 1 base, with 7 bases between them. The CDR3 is CASSFGGSNQPQHF. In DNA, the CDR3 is TGTGCCAGCAGCTTTGGAGGGAGCAATCAGCCCCAGCATTTT.

The CDR3 spells CASSDSKGLAGGRNEQFF. Written as DNA, the CDR3 is TGTGCCAGCAGTGACTCGAAGGGCCTAGCGGGAGGAAGGAATGAGCAGTTCTTC. The genes are TRBV6-4 and TRBJ2-1; 11 nucleotides line up with TRBD2. Germline assignment: CDR1 MRHNA and CDR2 SNTAGT. The CDR3 has 18 amino acids. Trimming took 0 bases from V and 7 from J; bases not matched to a gene: 11.

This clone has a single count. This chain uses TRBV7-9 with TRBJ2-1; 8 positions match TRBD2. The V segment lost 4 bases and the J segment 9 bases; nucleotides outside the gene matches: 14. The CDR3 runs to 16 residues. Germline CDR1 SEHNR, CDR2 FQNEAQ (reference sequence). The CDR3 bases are TGTGCCAGCAGCTCCCGATTGTCCGGGGGGGCAATTGAGCAGTTCTTC. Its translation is CASSSRLSGGAIEQFF.

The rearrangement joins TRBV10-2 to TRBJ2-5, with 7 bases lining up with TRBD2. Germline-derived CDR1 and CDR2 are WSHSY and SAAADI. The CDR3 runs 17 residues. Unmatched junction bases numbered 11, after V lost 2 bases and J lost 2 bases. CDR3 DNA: TGCGCCAGCAGTGAGAGGGGTATAAGACTAGCACAAGAGACCCAGTACTTC. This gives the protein CASSERGIRLAQETQYF.

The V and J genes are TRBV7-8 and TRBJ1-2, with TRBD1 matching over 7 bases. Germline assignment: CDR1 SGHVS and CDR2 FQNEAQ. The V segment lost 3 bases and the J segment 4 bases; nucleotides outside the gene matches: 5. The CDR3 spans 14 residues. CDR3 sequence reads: CASSFEGQAYGYTF. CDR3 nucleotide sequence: TGTGCCAGCAGCTTCGAAGGACAGGCCTATGGCTACACCTTC.

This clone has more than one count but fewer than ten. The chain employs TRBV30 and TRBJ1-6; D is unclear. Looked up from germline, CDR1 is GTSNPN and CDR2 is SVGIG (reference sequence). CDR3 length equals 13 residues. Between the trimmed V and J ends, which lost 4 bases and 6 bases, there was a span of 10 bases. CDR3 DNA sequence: TGTGCCTGGACCGGGAGCCCTAATTCACCCCTCCACTTT. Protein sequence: CAWTGSPNSPLHF.

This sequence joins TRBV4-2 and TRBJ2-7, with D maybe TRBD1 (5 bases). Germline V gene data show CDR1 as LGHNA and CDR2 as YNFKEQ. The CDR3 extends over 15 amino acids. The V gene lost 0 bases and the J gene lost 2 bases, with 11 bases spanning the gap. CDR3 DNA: TGTGCCAGCAGCCAAGACCCAGGGAACGCCTACGAGCAGTACTTC. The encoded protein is CASSQDPGNAYEQYF.

DNA for the CDR3: TGTGCCAGCAGAGCCGACAGGGGATCGGGAGGCTACACCTTC. Translating gives CASRADRGSGGYTF. The J gene is TRBJ1-2, the V gene TRBV2, with TRBD1 identical over 8 bases. This CDR3 spans 14 amino acids. The V gene end was trimmed by 6 bases and the J gene end by 8 bases; junction bases not matched to a gene: 11. The germline gives CDR1 SNHLY, CDR2 FYNNEI.

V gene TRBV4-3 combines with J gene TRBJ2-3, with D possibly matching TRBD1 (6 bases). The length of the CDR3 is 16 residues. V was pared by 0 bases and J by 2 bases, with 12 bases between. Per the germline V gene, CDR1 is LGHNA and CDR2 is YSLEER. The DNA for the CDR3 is TGCGCCAGCAGCCAAGATGGGGGCGGAATCACAGATACGCAGTATTTT. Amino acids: CASSQDGGGITDTQYF.

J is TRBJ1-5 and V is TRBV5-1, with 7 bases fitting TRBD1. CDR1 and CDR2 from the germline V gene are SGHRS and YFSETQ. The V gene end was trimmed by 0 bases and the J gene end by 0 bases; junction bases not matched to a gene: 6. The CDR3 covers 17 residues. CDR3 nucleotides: TGCGCCAGCAGCTTGGAGCCAGGGGGTAGTAGCAATCAGCCCCAGCATTTT. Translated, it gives CASSLEPGGSSNQPQHF.

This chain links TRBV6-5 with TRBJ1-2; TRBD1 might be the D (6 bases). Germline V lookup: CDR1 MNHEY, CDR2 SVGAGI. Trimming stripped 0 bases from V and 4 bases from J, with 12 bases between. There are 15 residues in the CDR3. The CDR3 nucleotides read TGTGCCAGCAGTTACTCGAAGCAGGGGTCCTATGGCTACACCTTC. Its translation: CASSYSKQGSYGYTF.